This T cell receptor (beta chain) was recovered during a study of regulatory T cells in long-lasting Graves disease. CDR3-region Arm-PCR and iRepertoire HTBI primers produced the TCR beta libraries. Using its own MiXCR run on the multiplex PCR reads, TCRdb lists one record per CDR3 protein. The sample has about 560,000 distinct CDR3 sequences, about 16% seen once; the top ten hold 12%. Per germline, CDR1 ENHRY and CDR2 SYGVKD. CDR3 length equals 16 residues. The J segment lost 6 bases and the V segment lost 7 bases, leaving 14 bases of the junction unmatched. The table lists this clonotype with a few counts. Regarding time point: newly diagnosed GD, antithyroid drugs for less than 3 months. Generation of the TCR library employed RNA extracted from PBMCs. These same records also appear under a second study, on T cells in Graves' hyperthyroidism and ophthalmopathy. That work states: HTBI primers were used for first-round RT-PCR of the TCR CDR3. Most expanded thyroid clonotypes above 0.001 recurred in blood.

The receptor was isolated from a man aged 18 to 35 with Graves disease. The source material was peripheral blood mononuclear cells (PBMCs), sampled at new diagnosis, from a patient treated with antithyroid drugs. The J gene is TRBJ2-3, the V gene TRBV10-3, with TRBD2 identical over 9 bases. The CDR3: CAIKSASGTMRDTQYF. The CDR3 DNA reads as TGTGCCATCAAGTCGGCTAGCGGGACCATGAGGGATACGCAGTATTTT.